Listed below are T cell receptor beta chains from one sample, sequenced in a study of tumor-infiltrating lymphocytes in localized non-small cell lung cancer. Profiling relied on immunoSEQ multiplex PCR, and the TCRdb table lists in-frame clones only, not all of them. The sample yields around 5,300 clones, roughly 66% seen once. What was sequenced was uninvolved lung tissue not adjacent to the tumor. All receptors derive from a human donor with non-small cell lung cancer. Each CDR3 is given with its conserved first and last residue. Fields, in order: clone size, J gene, V gene, D gene, CDR3 DNA, CDR3 protein. The D gene is left open where the match is weak. Some rows mark clone size as missing; the rest say once, few, many or name a class of expanded clone.

size: NA
J: TRBJ2-4
V: TRBV9
D: TRBD1
DNA: TGTGCCAGCAGCGTCGTCGGGACAGCAGAAAACATTCAGTACTTC
CDR3: CASSVVGTAENIQYF

size: few
J: TRBJ2-7
V: TRBV28
D: NA
DNA: TGTGCCAGCAGTTACCTAGGGAGCTACGAGCAGTACTTC
CDR3: CASSYLGSYEQYF

size: few
J: TRBJ2-3
V: TRBV7-6
D: TRBD2
DNA: TGTGCCAGCAGCTCATGGACTAGCGGGAGATCAGATACGCAGTATTTT
CDR3: CASSSWTSGRSDTQYF

size: NA
J: TRBJ1-2
V: TRBV4-2
D: NA
DNA: TGTGCCAGCAGCCAAGCCCCGATCGGTTATGGCTACACCTTC
CDR3: CASSQAPIGYGYTF

size: NA
J: TRBJ2-1
V: TRBV6-5
D: NA
DNA: TGTGCCAGCAGTGGGACGCACTACAATGAGCAGTTCTTC
CDR3: CASSGTHYNEQFF

size: NA
J: TRBJ2-7
V: TRBV4-2
D: NA
DNA: TGTGCCAGCAGCCAAGAGGCGACCGGGGTAGGCTACGAGCAGTACTTC
CDR3: CASSQEATGVGYEQYF

size: NA
J: TRBJ2-7
V: TRBV11-2
D: TRBD1
DNA: TGTGCCAGCAGTCGGGACAGCTCCTACGAGCAGTACTTC
CDR3: CASSRDSSYEQYF

size: few
J: TRBJ2-2
V: TRBV11-3
D: NA
DNA: TGTGCCAGCAGCTTACAGAACACCGGGGAGCTGTTTTTT
CDR3: CASSLQNTGELFF

size: NA
J: TRBJ2-7
V: TRBV6-1
D: NA
DNA: TGTGCCAGCAGTGAGTATGGATTAGGGTTCGGGGGCGAGCAGTACTTC
CDR3: CASSEYGLGFGGEQYF

size: NA
J: TRBJ2-3
V: TRBV4-1
D: NA
DNA: TGCGCCAGCAGCCTAACAGAGGGGGCAGATACGCAGTATTTT
CDR3: CASSLTEGADTQYF

size: few
J: TRBJ2-5
V: TRBV6-5
D: NA
DNA: TGTGCCAGCAGTACAGCAGACAGCCAAGAGACCCAGTACTTC
CDR3: CASSTADSQETQYF

size: NA
J: TRBJ2-1
V: TRBV19
D: NA
DNA: TGTGCCAGTAGTATACAGGAAGGGTCCTACAATGAGCAGTTCTTC
CDR3: CASSIQEGSYNEQFF

size: NA
J: TRBJ2-5
V: TRBV11-2
D: NA
DNA: TGTGCCAGCAGCCCAAACAGGGTCCAAGAGACCCAGTACTTC
CDR3: CASSPNRVQETQYF

size: NA
J: TRBJ2-7
V: TRBV28
D: NA
DNA: TGTGCCAGCAGTTCACTCCTCCGGAGACAGTACGAGCAGTACTTC
CDR3: CASSSLLRRQYEQYF

size: NA
J: TRBJ2-1
V: TRBV20-1
D: NA
DNA: TGCAGTGCCACTGCTGGCCGTGAGCAGTTCTTC
CDR3: CSATAGREQFF

size: NA
J: TRBJ2-7
V: TRBV1
D: NA
DNA: TGCACCAGCAGCCAAGATCTTGGGATCGGATATGACGAGCAGTACTTC
CDR3: CTSSQDLGIGYDEQYF

size: few
J: TRBJ1-2
V: TRBV30
D: TRBD1
DNA: TGTGCCTGGAGTGTACAACAGGGGGCGGGATATGGCTACACCTTC
CDR3: CAWSVQQGAGYGYTF

size: medium-sized
J: TRBJ2-7
V: TRBV27
D: TRBD2
DNA: TGTGCCAGCAGCCTCATAGCGGGAGTGTACGAGCAGTACTTC
CDR3: CASSLIAGVYEQYF

size: medium-sized
J: TRBJ1-2
V: TRBV10-2
D: TRBD1
DNA: TGCGCCAGCAGTGAGTACTTGGGGACAGAGCATGGCTACACCTTC
CDR3: CASSEYLGTEHGYTF

size: once
J: TRBJ1-1
V: TRBV5-4
D: NA
DNA: TGTGCCAGCAGCTTGACAGGGTTAGTTAACACTGAAGCTTTCTTT
CDR3: CASSLTGLVNTEAFF

size: NA
J: TRBJ2-6
V: TRBV9
D: NA
DNA: TGTGCCAGCAGCGTAGTCCCAGGGGCCAACGTCCTGACTTTC
CDR3: CASSVVPGANVLTF

size: NA
J: TRBJ2-1
V: TRBV4-1
D: TRBD2
DNA: TGCGCCAGCAGCCCGGGACTAGCGGGAGTAGGGGGCCCGAGGAGACACAATGAGCAGTTCTTC
CDR3: CASSPGLAGVGGPRRHNEQFF